The 32 T cell receptor beta chains below were found in one sample sequenced in a study of blood T cell repertoires in COVID-19 (dated by TCRdb to 2018 to 2021). Preparation of the library involved the immunoSEQ multiplex PCR assay. TCRdb took over this immuneACCESS table, retaining in-frame rearrangements with V and J assigned. Such tables are incomplete; in checked studies, under half of the missing clones stem from an unresolved V gene, and the remainder is unexplained. The sample profile shows tens of thousands of clones; roughly 88% of them were found once. The ten largest clones add up to roughly 13% of the sample. Sequenced material: peripheral blood. These receptors all stem from a human donor with active COVID-19. The donor label of this sample is uncertain.

V and J are TRBV5-1 and TRBJ2-3; TRBD2 aligns across 13 bases. The germline gives CDR1 SGHRS, CDR2 YFSETQ. Unmatched junction bases numbered 7, after V lost 4 bases and J lost 8 bases. The CDR3 covers 15 residues. In DNA, the CDR3 is TGCGCCAGCAGCGACACTAGCGGGGGGGCCGGTACGCAGTATTTT. This gives the protein CASSDTSGGAGTQYF.

This chain connects TRBV7-2 to TRBJ1-6; D uncertain. V lost 2 bases, J lost 14 bases, and 10 bases lay in between. CDR3 size: 12 residues. CDR1 SGHTA and CDR2 FQGNSA come from the germline V gene. The CDR3 sequence is CASSLSIRALHF. CDR3 coding DNA: TGTGCCAGCAGCTTATCTATTCGGGCCCTCCACTTT.

The V and J genes are TRBV19 and TRBJ1-5, with 7 bases lining up with TRBD1. Per the germline V gene, CDR1 is LNHDA and CDR2 is SQIVND (reference sequence). The CDR3 is 17 amino acids. Trimming cost V 3 bases and J 3 bases; bases outside gene matches: 11. CDR3 sequence (DNA): TGTGCCAGTAGTATCACCGGGACAGTTATCTTCAATCAGCCCCAGCATTTT. Translating gives CASSITGTVIFNQPQHF. The full variable domain, its missing parts supplied by reference TRBV19 and TRBJ1-5, is DGGITQSPKYLFRKEGQNVTLSCEQNLNHDAMYWYRQDPGQGLRLIYYSQIVNDFQKGDIAEGYSVSREKKESFPLTVTSAQKNPTAFYLCASSITGTVIFNQPQHFGDGTRLSIL.

Here the CDR3 reads CASSFGTSGRADTGELFF. The CDR3 bases are TGCGCCAGCAGCTTCGGGACTAGCGGGAGGGCCGACACCGGGGAGCTGTTTTTT. The chain couples TRBV5-1 to TRBJ2-2; 16 bases agree with TRBD2. The germline V gene encodes CDR1 SGHRS and CDR2 YFSETQ. V lost 2 bases to trimming and J lost 3 bases; unmatched junction nucleotides: 4. This CDR3 is built from 18 residues. Drawing the rest from reference TRBV5-1 and TRBJ2-2, the complete variable domain is KAGVTQTPRYLIKTRGQQVTLSCSPISGHRSVSWYQQTPGQGLQFLFEYFSETQRNKGNFPGRFSGRQFSNSRSEMNVSTLELGDSALYLCASSFGTSGRADTGELFFGEGSRLTVL.

The chain links TRBV3-1 (or the pseudogene TRBV3-2) to TRBJ1-1, with 8 bases that match TRBD1. The junction had 11 bases not matched to a gene; V was cut back by 4 bases and J by 7 bases. The CDR3 covers 15 residues. Per germline, CDR1 LGHDT and CDR2 YNNKEL (reference sequence). Written as DNA, the CDR3 is TGTGCCAGCAGCCCGGCATCCGACAGGGGAGTTGAAGCTTTCTTT. Its protein is CASSPASDRGVEAFF.

This clone was detected a few times. The rearrangement joins TRBV11-2 to TRBJ2-5, with D maybe TRBD2 (6 bases). V was clipped by 6 bases and J by 3 bases, with 11 bases between them. Germline V CDR1 and CDR2: SGHAT, FQNNGV. This CDR3 is 13 amino acids long. The CDR3 sequence: CASRLLAEETQYF. The CDR3 DNA reads TGTGCCAGCAGGCTACTAGCAGAAGAGACCCAGTACTTC.

The chain uses TRBV10-3 and TRBJ2-5; 8 positions agree with TRBD2. This CDR3 region has 15 residues. V shed 10 bases, J shed 5 bases, and the junction held 15 bases outside the gene matches. Germline assignment: CDR1 ENHRY and CDR2 SYGVKD. CDR3 nucleotides: TGTGCCACTAATTTAGGCAGCGGGAGTGACGAGACCCAGTACTTC. Protein product: CATNLGSGSDETQYF.

This clone was recorded only once. This rearrangement joins TRBV5-1 to TRBJ1-1; D is undetermined. V was shortened by 4 bases and J by 0 bases, with 13 bases between the two germline ends. The CDR3 has 15 residues. CDR1 and CDR2 from the germline V gene are SGHRS and YFSETQ. The CDR3 sequence: CASSVHSEMNTEAFF. The DNA for the CDR3 is TGCGCCAGCAGCGTACACAGTGAAATGAACACTGAAGCTTTCTTT.

The chain couples TRBV5-5 to TRBJ1-2; 8 positions match TRBD1. There are 14 residues in the CDR3. Germline lookup yields CDR1 SGHKS and CDR2 YYEKEE (reference sequence). V lost 4 bases to trimming and J lost 2 bases; unmatched junction nucleotides: 4. CDR3 DNA: TGTGCCAGCAGCGCCTGGACAGGGAACTATGGCTACACCTTC. This sequence encodes CASSAWTGNYGYTF.

The chain carries TRBV28 and TRBJ1-5, with D unclear. The CDR3 is made up of 15 amino acids. CDR1 MDHEN and CDR2 SYDVKM come from the germline V gene. Trimming took 6 bases from V and 3 from J, leaving 15 bases between them. Here the CDR3 reads CASRPRGTSNQPQHF. CDR3 sequence (DNA): TGTGCCAGCAGACCTCGGGGAACTTCCAATCAGCCCCAGCATTTT.

This clone was seen a single time. The junction departs from the called germline gene at one end, perhaps through a read error. This sequence joins TRBV19 and TRBJ2-7; D perhaps matches TRBD1 (6 bases). The CDR3 totals 12 residues. Germline CDR1 reads LNHDA; CDR2 reads SQIVND (reference sequence). The CDR3 region is CASSLDRTKQYF. The CDR3 DNA is TGTGCCAGTAGTCTAGACAGGACAAAGCAGTACTTC.

The chain joins TRBV4-1 to TRBJ2-5; weak D call: TRBD2 (7 bases). The germline V gene has CDR1 MGHRA and CDR2 YSYEKL. Trimming pared 3 bases from V and 4 bases from J, leaving 15 bases between. This CDR3 region has 15 residues. The CDR3 region is CASSHGTGGRETQYF. The CDR3 bases are TGCGCCAGCAGCCATGGGACGGGGGGCCGAGAGACCCAGTACTTC.

CDR3 sequence reads: CASSFRTPGEEKQFF. In nucleotides, the CDR3 is TGCGCCAGCAGCTTTAGGACCCCGGGGGAGGAGAAGCAGTTCTTC. This chain uses TRBV5-1 with TRBJ2-1; tentative D call: TRBD2 (6 bases). V lost 2 bases and J lost 11, with 20 bases in between. The germline V gene has CDR1 SGHRS and CDR2 YFSETQ. This CDR3 comprises 15 residues. Drawing the rest from reference TRBV5-1 and TRBJ2-1, the complete variable domain is KAGVTQTPRYLIKTRGQQVTLSCSPISGHRSVSWYQQTPGQGLQFLFEYFSETQRNKGNFPGRFSGRQFSNSRSEMNVSTLELGDSALYLCASSFRTPGEEKQFFGPGTRLTVL.

J is TRBJ2-3 and V is TRBV4-1; 16 nucleotides agree with TRBD2. The CDR3 runs to 18 residues. Germline CDR1 MGHRA, CDR2 YSYEKL. V shed 0 bases, J shed 6 bases, and the junction held 6 bases outside the gene matches. The CDR3 region has the DNA TGCGCCAGCAGCCAAGAGGGGACTAGCGGGAGGGCCCGGGATACGCAGTATTTT. Translated, it gives CASSQEGTSGRARDTQYF.

This chain connects TRBV18 to TRBJ1-1; 9 nucleotides align to TRBD1. Trimming at V came to 5 bases and at J to 6 bases, leaving 13 bases not matched to a gene. This CDR3 is 16 amino acids long. Germline assignment: CDR1 KGHSH and CDR2 LQKENI. The chain's CDR3 is CASSVITGGAIPEAFF. CDR3 coding DNA: TGTGCCAGCTCAGTGATTACAGGGGGCGCTATCCCTGAAGCTTTCTTT.

This clone was counted a few times. The J gene is TRBJ2-5, the V gene TRBV19, with 7 bases lining up with TRBD2. From germline, CDR1 is LNHDA and CDR2 SQIVND (reference sequence). This CDR3 comprises 18 residues. The V segment lost 3 bases and the J segment 3 bases; nucleotides outside the gene matches: 16. CDR3 residues: CASSMGPTGGGIEETQYF. CDR3 DNA sequence: TGTGCCAGTAGTATGGGGCCCACTGGGGGGGGGATAGAAGAGACCCAGTACTTC.

J is TRBJ1-2 and V is TRBV19, with 7 bases that match TRBD1. The trim removed 5 bases at V and 1 base at J, leaving 13 bases unmatched. The CDR3 sequence is 17 residues long. Per the germline V gene, CDR1 is LNHDA and CDR2 is SQIVND (reference sequence). The CDR3 DNA follows: TGTGCCAGTAGTGTGCTGCCGGGACAGACGAATAACTATGGCTACACCTTC. Residues: CASSVLPGQTNNYGYTF. Combining the CDR3 with reference TRBV19 and TRBJ1-2 gives the whole variable domain DGGITQSPKYLFRKEGQNVTLSCEQNLNHDAMYWYRQDPGQGLRLIYYSQIVNDFQKGDIAEGYSVSREKKESFPLTVTSAQKNPTAFYLCASSVLPGQTNNYGYTFGSGTRLTVV.

J is TRBJ2-3 and V is TRBV5-4; 7 nucleotides align to TRBD2. Germline-derived CDR1 and CDR2 are SGHNT and YYREEE (reference sequence). V shed 4 bases and J 4 bases; nucleotides not matched to a gene: 12. The CDR3 extends over 16 amino acids. The CDR3 DNA reads as TGTGCCAGCAGCCCGGCCTCCCGGGGGGTTCCAGATACGCAGTATTTT. Its translation is CASSPASRGVPDTQYF.

J is TRBJ1-5 and V is TRBV28, with unresolved D. Germline V gives CDR1 MDHEN, CDR2 SYDVKM. The CDR3 length is 16 residues. The ends were cut back, 7 bases at V and 7 bases at J, with 23 bases in the middle. The CDR3: CASTIPRAGSKQPQHF. The CDR3 DNA follows: TGTGCCAGCACCATACCCCGAGCGGGGTCTAAACAGCCCCAGCATTTT.

The chain joins TRBV7-2 to TRBJ2-2; 8 nucleotides line up with TRBD2. The V and J ends lost 4 bases and 2 bases, in that order; junction bases with no gene match: 3. The CDR3 consists of 15 residues. Germline CDR1 and CDR2: SGHTA and FQGNSA. The CDR3 coding sequence is TGTGCCAGCAGCTCCACTAGCGGTAACACCGGGGAGCTGTTTTTT. Translation gives CASSSTSGNTGELFF.

Written as DNA, the CDR3 is TGTGCCAGCAGCTCCGGGACTAGCGGAAACACCGGGGAGCTGTTTTTT. Translated, it gives CASSSGTSGNTGELFF. The chain joins TRBV9 to TRBJ2-2, with TRBD2 matching 11 bases. Germline-derived CDR1 and CDR2 are SGDLS and YYNGEE. This CDR3 has 16 residues. The V gene end was trimmed by 4 bases and the J gene end by 2 bases; junction bases not matched to a gene: 4.

The chain employs TRBV7-9 and TRBJ1-2; D unresolved. With 2 bases removed from V and 3 bases from J, the gap between germline ends came to 13 bases. The CDR3 covers 15 residues. The germline gives CDR1 SEHNR, CDR2 FQNEAQ (reference sequence). DNA for the CDR3: TGTGCCAGCAGCTTATCTTGGCTGGGAGACTATGGCTACACCTTC. As protein: CASSLSWLGDYGYTF.

This clone appeared a single time. The chain joins TRBV29-1 to TRBJ2-3; 10 bases map to TRBD2. CDR1 and CDR2 (germline): SQVTM, ANQGSEA. The J segment lost 6 bases and the V segment lost 1 base, leaving 7 bases of the junction unmatched. This CDR3 has 15 residues. CDR3 sequence reads: CSVEGMASGSDTQYF. In DNA form, the CDR3 reads TGCAGCGTTGAAGGGATGGCTAGCGGGAGCGATACGCAGTATTTT.

The chain employs TRBV7-3 and TRBJ2-7, with TRBD2 identical over 11 bases. The CDR3 sequence is 20 residues long. The germline CDR1 and CDR2 sequences are SGHTA and FQGTGA. Trimming removed 3 bases from V and 3 bases from J; junction bases left unmatched: 19. In DNA, the CDR3 is TGTGCCAGCAGCTTTGGTTTGATCGGAGCTAGCGGGAGGAAAGGCTACGAGCAGTACTTC. It translates to CASSFGLIGASGRKGYEQYF.

This clone was counted a few times. The chain combines TRBV6-6 with TRBJ2-7; 9 bases agree with TRBD2. Germline CDR1 reads MNHNY; CDR2 reads SVGAGI (reference sequence). The CDR3 is 15 residues long. The trim removed 2 bases at V and 5 bases at J, leaving 7 bases unmatched. The CDR3 region has the DNA TGTGCCAGCAGTTACCCCGCGGGGGGGCCACACGAGCAGTACTTC. Protein product: CASSYPAGGPHEQYF.

This clone was seen more than once but under ten times. The chain is built from TRBV28 and TRBJ1-4; D possibly corresponds to TRBD1 (6 bases). V gave up 4 bases and J gave up 2 bases, with 8 bases separating them. The CDR3 consists of 14 residues. The germline gives CDR1 MDHEN, CDR2 SYDVKM. CDR3 sequence (DNA): TGTGCCAGCAGTTCTACAGGGACTAATGAAAAACTGTTTTTT. Encoded protein: CASSSTGTNEKLFF.

The chain joins TRBV18 to TRBJ1-2; D gene uncertain. Germline-derived CDR1 and CDR2 are KGHSH and LQKENI. CDR3 length: 15 amino acids. Trimming pared 4 bases from V and 1 base from J, leaving 13 bases between. CDR3 nucleotide sequence: TGTGCCAGCTCACTCAGGCCCGAACTTAACTATGGCTACACCTTC. This encodes CASSLRPELNYGYTF.

The CDR3 DNA sequence: TGTGCCAGCAGCTTTCCGGCGGGAGGCGGAGATACGCAGTATTTT. It translates to CASSFPAGGGDTQYF. The chain joins TRBV7-2 to TRBJ2-3; TRBD2 matches at 8 bases. The V gene end was trimmed by 3 bases and the J gene end by 5 bases; junction bases not matched to a gene: 7. This CDR3 is 15 amino acids long. Germline-derived CDR1 and CDR2 are SGHTA and FQGNSA.

CDR3 region: CASSLYKTGGIYEQFF. As DNA, the CDR3 is TGTGCCAGCAGCTTGTACAAGACAGGGGGCATCTATGAGCAGTTCTTC. The J gene is TRBJ2-1, the V gene TRBV5-6, with 10 bases lining up with TRBD1. Germline V CDR1 and CDR2: SGHDT, YYEEEE. The CDR3 is 16 residues long. V trimming: 1 base; J trimming: 8 bases; junction bases outside the gene matches: 9.

The CDR3 spells CAISGRTGGDFGQYF. The CDR3 bases are TGTGCCATCAGTGGCCGGACAGGGGGGGATTTTGGGCAGTACTTC. The chain carries TRBV10-3 and TRBJ2-7, with 10 bases identical to TRBD1. J lost 9 bases, V lost 4 bases, and 12 bases had no gene match. The CDR3 contains 15 residues. Germline CDR1 ENHRY, CDR2 SYGVKD.

The V call is TRBV9, the J call TRBJ1-1; 8 nucleotides align to TRBD1. Trimming took 6 bases from V and 4 from J; bases not matched to a gene: 8. The CDR3 covers 14 residues. Germline CDR1 and CDR2: SGDLS and YYNGEE. The CDR3 DNA reads TGTGCCAGCACCCCCGACAGGGGAAGCACTGAAGCTTTCTTT. Its translation is CASTPDRGSTEAFF. The full variable domain, completed using reference TRBV9 and TRBJ1-1, is DSGVTQTPKHLITATGQRVTLRCSPRSGDLSVYWYQQSLDQGLQFLIQYYNGEERAKGNILERFSAQQFPDLHSELNLSSLELGDSALYFCASTPDRGSTEAFFGQGTRLTVV.

The chain recombines TRBV11-3 with TRBJ2-2, with 9 positions matching TRBD1. This CDR3 is 15 amino acids long. Germline-derived CDR1 and CDR2 are SGHNT and YENEEA. With V trimmed by 4 bases and J by 6 bases, 6 bases remained unmatched. In DNA, the CDR3 is TGTGCCAGCAGCTCACAGGGGGCGTCGTCCGGGGAGCTGTTTTTT. This translates into CASSSQGASSGELFF.